A single sample gave rise to the 19 T cell receptor beta chains below, sequenced in a study of shared clonotypes between healthy human individuals. Repertoires were generated with immunoSEQ multiplex PCR, while TCRdb's copy carries only in-frame clones and drops some. The repertoire holds roughly 2 million clones, with roughly 95% as singletons. Naive CD8 cells, CD45RO-negative and positively selected for CCR7, excluded terminally differentiated effector memory CD45RA+ cells. Sequencing was carried out using naive CD8+ T cells sorted from blood. The source of these receptors is a man younger than 30 in good health.

V gene TRBV7-9 combines with J gene TRBJ1-3; TRBD1 is a possible D gene (5 bases). This CDR3 has 17 residues. Germline V lookup: CDR1 SEHNR, CDR2 FQNEAQ (reference sequence). V was clipped by 4 bases and J by 3 bases, with 19 bases between them. CDR3 DNA: TGTGCCAGCAGCTCTAACAACGGGGGAATCCGTGGAAACACCATATATTTT. It is translated as CASSSNNGGIRGNTIYF. Looking up the rest from reference TRBV7-9 and TRBJ1-3 gives the full variable domain: DTGVSQNPRHKITKRGQNVTFRCDPISEHNRLYWYRQTLGQGPEFLTYFQNEAQLEKSRLLSDRFSAERPKGSFSTLEIQRTEQGDSAMYLCASSSNNGGIRGNTIYFGEGSWLTVV.

The V gene is TRBV6-1, the J gene TRBJ2-3; no clear D. Looked up from germline, CDR1 is MNHNS and CDR2 is SASEGT. This CDR3 comprises 15 residues. V was pared by 2 bases and J by 4 bases, with 13 bases between. CDR3 residues: CASSEYRVAADTQYF. The CDR3 DNA reads as TGTGCCAGCAGTGAATATCGGGTAGCTGCAGATACGCAGTATTTT.

This clone was observed once. The chain is built from TRBV6-4 and TRBJ2-1; 15 bases line up with TRBD2. The V and J ends lost 10 bases and 9 bases, in that order; junction bases with no gene match: 10. Germline V gives CDR1 MRHNA, CDR2 SNTAGT. The CDR3 contains 15 residues. This CDR3 is CATASRTSGGGEQFF. CDR3 DNA sequence: TGTGCCACAGCCTCTAGGACTAGCGGGGGGGGTGAGCAGTTCTTC.

This chain joins TRBV6-4 and TRBJ2-7; D perhaps matches TRBD2 (5 bases). Trimming took 0 bases from V and 6 from J, leaving 18 bases between them. The germline gives CDR1 MRHNA, CDR2 SNTAGT. The CDR3 runs 16 residues. The CDR3 DNA reads as TGTGCCAGCAGTGACTCGAGATCCGGGAATCGTGGCGAGCAGTACTTC. It codes for CASSDSRSGNRGEQYF.

The chain is built from TRBV6-5 and TRBJ1-1; a weak D match, TRBD1 (5 bases). This CDR3 is 12 amino acids long. CDR1 is MNHEY, CDR2 SVGAGI, per germline. Trimming shortened V by 6 bases and J by 10 bases, and 15 bases separated the two germline ends. The CDR3 region is CASSPGPQGAFF. Written as DNA, the CDR3 is TGTGCCAGCAGCCCCGGCCCCCAGGGAGCTTTCTTT.

The chain couples TRBV25-1 to TRBJ2-2; D may be TRBD1 or TRBD2 (5 bases each). The germline V gene encodes CDR1 MGHDK and CDR2 SYGVNS. This CDR3 spans 16 amino acids. V shed 5 bases and J shed 4 bases, with 17 bases lying between them. The CDR3 DNA reads TGTGCCAGCAGTCCCCGGGGCCCCGTCGTCACCGGGGAGCTGTTTTTT. Its translation is CASSPRGPVVTGELFF.

J is TRBJ2-1 and V is TRBV6-5; 9 nucleotides line up with TRBD1. Trimming at V came to 2 bases and at J to 8 bases, leaving 7 bases not matched to a gene. The germline V gene encodes CDR1 MNHEY and CDR2 SVGAGI. This CDR3 has 15 residues. The CDR3 sequence: CASSYRDRVTDEQFF. The CDR3 region has the DNA TGTGCCAGCAGTTACAGGGACAGGGTCACCGATGAGCAGTTCTTC.

V gene TRBV9 combines with J gene TRBJ1-2, with D possibly matching TRBD1 (5 bases). The CDR3 consists of 13 residues. Trimming shortened V by 3 bases and J by 4 bases, and 10 bases separated the two germline ends. Germline-derived CDR1 and CDR2 are SGDLS and YYNGEE. CDR3 sequence reads: CASSAQGLYGYTF. The CDR3 nucleotides are TGTGCCAGCAGCGCCCAGGGACTCTATGGCTACACCTTC.

This chain links TRBV27 with TRBJ1-2, with 10 bases aligning to TRBD1. Germline assignment: CDR1 MNHEY and CDR2 SMNVEV (reference sequence). Trimming removed 4 bases from V and 7 bases from J; junction bases left unmatched: 6. The CDR3 is made up of 14 amino acids. CDR3 sequence: CASSSTGGILGYTF. As DNA, the CDR3 is TGTGCCAGCAGTTCGACAGGGGGCATCCTTGGCTACACCTTC.

The chain's CDR3 is CASSGKFYYEQYF. Written as DNA, the CDR3 is TGTGCCAGCAGTGGGAAGTTTTACTACGAGCAGTACTTC. This chain links TRBV2 with TRBJ2-7; D not resolved. Looked up from germline, CDR1 is SNHLY and CDR2 is FYNNEI. V gave up 4 bases and J gave up 3 bases, with 10 bases separating them. This CDR3 spans 13 amino acids.

The chain employs TRBV11-2 and TRBJ2-5, with 10 positions matching TRBD2. There are 16 residues in the CDR3. The V segment lost 3 bases and the J segment 1 base; nucleotides outside the gene matches: 5. The germline gives CDR1 SGHAT, CDR2 FQNNGV. The chain's CDR3 is CASSFPSGSLQETQYF. Written as DNA, the CDR3 is TGTGCCAGCAGCTTCCCTAGCGGGAGTCTCCAAGAGACCCAGTACTTC.

The chain couples TRBV28 to TRBJ2-3; 8 positions agree with TRBD1. CDR1 is MDHEN, CDR2 SYDVKM, per germline. Trimming removed 8 bases from V and 0 bases from J; junction bases left unmatched: 4. The CDR3 has 14 amino acids. CDR3 DNA sequence: TGTGCCAGCGTCAGGGACAGGAGCACAGATACGCAGTATTTT. Translating it yields CASVRDRSTDTQYF.

This clone has a single count. J is TRBJ2-7 and V is TRBV27; a possible D gene is TRBD2 (6 bases). This CDR3 has 14 amino acids. With 3 bases removed from V and 3 bases from J, the gap between germline ends came to 12 bases. Germline V gene lookup returns CDR1 MNHEY and CDR2 SMNVEV (reference sequence). Here the CDR3 reads CASSFGDSVYEQYF. CDR3 DNA sequence: TGTGCCAGCAGTTTTGGGGACTCTGTCTACGAGCAGTACTTC.

The chain links TRBV5-6 to TRBJ2-4, with a weak D call TRBD2 (5 bases). The CDR3 extends over 16 amino acids. In germline, CDR1 is SGHDT, CDR2 YYEEEE. Trimming took off 5 bases at V and 8 bases at J, with 23 bases between the two ends. CDR3 sequence: CASSEGAAGRSDIQYF. The CDR3 region has the DNA TGTGCCAGCAGTGAAGGAGCGGCGGGTCGGTCAGACATTCAGTACTTC.

For this clone: Distinct nucleotide sequences in the sample also encode this CDR3. The V and J genes are TRBV7-9 and TRBJ2-7; no clear D gene. The length of the CDR3 is 13 residues. V was pared by 6 bases and J by 1 base, with 10 bases between. The germline V gene encodes CDR1 SEHNR and CDR2 FQNEAQ (reference sequence). CDR3 protein: CASSPAGSYEQYF. Here the CDR3 DNA reads TGTGCCAGCAGTCCCGCCGGATCCTACGAGCAGTACTTC.

The V and J genes are TRBV13 and TRBJ1-6; D gene uncertain. Trimming left V 5 bases short and J 10 bases short, with 12 bases between. CDR3 length equals 13 residues. Germline values: CDR1 PRHDT, CDR2 FYEKMQ (reference sequence). CDR3 DNA sequence: TGTGCCAGCAGCGATGGACGAGGGTCACCCCTCCACTTT. Translating it yields CASSDGRGSPLHF.

With regard to this clone: Here the CDR3 omits its conserved ending phenylalanine or tryptophan, so a read error is the likely source. The DNA is left out, because the CDR3 cannot be placed on it with certainty; the CDR3 is given as TCRdb lists it. The V and J genes are TRBV5-6 and TRBJ1-1; the D call in the table, TRBD1, was not verified against the DNA. Germline values: CDR1 SGHDT, CDR2 YYEEEE. The CDR3 spans 14 residues, counting both ends. The CDR3 reads CASSLASHLYPVQT.

This clone was observed a single time. V is TRBV7-9 and J is TRBJ2-7, with TRBD2 identical over 8 bases. CDR1 SEHNR and CDR2 FQNEAQ come from the germline V gene (reference sequence). V lost 4 bases and J lost 2; bases outside the gene matches: 7. There are 15 residues in the CDR3. The CDR3 loop is CASSSVAGPPYEQYF. The CDR3 DNA reads TGTGCCAGCAGCTCAGTAGCGGGGCCCCCCTACGAGCAGTACTTC.

The chain has TRBV25-1 and TRBJ1-2; possible D gene TRBD1, 5 bases. Germline V gene sequence: CDR1 MGHDK, CDR2 SYGVNS. V dropped 5 bases and J dropped 6 bases, with 13 bases sitting between them. The CDR3 loop spans 13 amino acids. The CDR3 DNA is TGTGCCAGCAGTTGGGCGGTGGGGGATGGCTACACCTTC. Protein sequence: CASSWAVGDGYTF.